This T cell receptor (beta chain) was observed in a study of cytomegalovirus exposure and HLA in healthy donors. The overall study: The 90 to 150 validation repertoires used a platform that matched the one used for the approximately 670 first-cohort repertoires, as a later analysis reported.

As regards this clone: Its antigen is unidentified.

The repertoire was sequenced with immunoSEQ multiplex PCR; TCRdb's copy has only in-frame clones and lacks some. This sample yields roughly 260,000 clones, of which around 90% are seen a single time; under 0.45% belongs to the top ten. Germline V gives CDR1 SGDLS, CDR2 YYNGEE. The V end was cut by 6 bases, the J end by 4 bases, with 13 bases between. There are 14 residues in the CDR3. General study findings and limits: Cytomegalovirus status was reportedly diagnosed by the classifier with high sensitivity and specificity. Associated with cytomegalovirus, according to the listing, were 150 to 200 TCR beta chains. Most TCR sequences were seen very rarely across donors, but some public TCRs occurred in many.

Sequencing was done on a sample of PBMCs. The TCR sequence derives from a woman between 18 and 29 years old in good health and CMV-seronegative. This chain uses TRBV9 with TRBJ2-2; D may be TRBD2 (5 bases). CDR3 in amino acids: CASTIGMGTGELFF. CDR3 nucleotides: TGTGCCAGCACCATCGGGATGGGCACCGGGGAGCTGTTTTTT.